Described below is a single T cell receptor beta chain sequence and its context. This specimen comes from a study of blood T cell repertoires in COVID-19. Study information: Acute and convalescent COVID-19 specimens originated in the United States, Italy and Spain.

Source study methods: Reference gene primer amplification yielded estimated nucleated cell counts. Method: immunoSEQ multiplex PCR; TCRdb's copy keeps in-frame clones and lacks some. V, J and clone size are taken as reported in that table, and D and trimming were inferred from the DNA itself. Altogether around 80,000 clones are present, just over 85% being singletons, with the ten largest covering approximately 5%. Germline CDR1 is DFQATT and CDR2 is SNEGSKA (reference sequence). The V gene end was trimmed by 5 bases and the J gene end by 4 bases; junction bases not matched to a gene: 10. The CDR3 length is 15 residues.

The chain couples TRBV20-1 to TRBJ2-1; 8 bases line up with TRBD2. The material sequenced was peripheral blood. This receptor was identified in a woman of 80 years or more with acute or convalescent COVID-19. Written as DNA, the CDR3 is TGCAGTGCTGGTGGAGCGGGGGCTCGGTACAATGAGCAGTTCTTC. Translating gives CSAGGAGARYNEQFF.